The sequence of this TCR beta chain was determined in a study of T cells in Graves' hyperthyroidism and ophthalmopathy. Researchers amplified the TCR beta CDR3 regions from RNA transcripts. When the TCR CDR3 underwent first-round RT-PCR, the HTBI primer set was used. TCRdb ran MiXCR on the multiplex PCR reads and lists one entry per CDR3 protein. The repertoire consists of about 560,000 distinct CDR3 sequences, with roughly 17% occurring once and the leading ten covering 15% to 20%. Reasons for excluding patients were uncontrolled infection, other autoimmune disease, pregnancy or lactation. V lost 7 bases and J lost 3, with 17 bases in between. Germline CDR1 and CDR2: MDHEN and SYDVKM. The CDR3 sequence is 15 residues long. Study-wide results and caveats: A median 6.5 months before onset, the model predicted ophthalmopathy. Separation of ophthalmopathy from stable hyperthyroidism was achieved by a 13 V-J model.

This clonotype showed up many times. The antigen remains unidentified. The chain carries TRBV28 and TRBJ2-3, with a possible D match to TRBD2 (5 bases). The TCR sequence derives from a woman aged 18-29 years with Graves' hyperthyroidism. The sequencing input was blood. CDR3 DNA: TGTGCCAGCACCCGGAGGAAGTTTGAGACAGATACGCAGTATTTT. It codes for CASTRRKFETDTQYF. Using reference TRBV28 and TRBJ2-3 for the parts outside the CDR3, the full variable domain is DVKVTQSSRYLVKRTGEKVFLECVQDMDHENMFWYRQDPGLGLRLIYFSYDVKMKEKGDIPEGYSVSREKKERFSLILESASTNQTSMYLCASTRRKFETDTQYFGPGTRLTVL.